This entry lists 18 T cell receptor beta chains sequenced from one sample in a study of shared clonotypes between healthy human individuals. Method: immunoSEQ multiplex PCR; TCRdb's copy keeps in-frame clones and lacks some. The sample lists some 500,000 clones; roughly three quarters were seen once. The sequenced material came from PBMCs. The receptor source for this set is a woman aged 40 to 50 in good health. Some clones in this sample may be carry-over from other donors' samples.

The chain employs TRBV6-4 and TRBJ1-1; 7 bases align to TRBD1. The V and J ends lost 5 bases and 5 bases, in that order; junction bases with no gene match: 5. The germline gives CDR1 MRHNA, CDR2 SNTAGT. This CDR3 contains 13 residues. The CDR3 loop reads CASSLDRFTEAFF. The CDR3 DNA reads TGTGCCAGCAGTTTGGACAGGTTTACTGAAGCTTTCTTT.

In this sample, this clone turned up a few times. The chain carries TRBV18 and TRBJ2-2; no clear D. CDR3 size: 14 residues. V lost 6 bases and J 0 bases, leaving 8 bases between the germline ends. Germline CDR1 is KGHSH and CDR2 is LQKENI. CDR3 sequence (DNA): TGTGCCAGCTCGGCGGATGCGAACACCGGGGAGCTGTTTTTT. Its translation: CASSADANTGELFF.

About this clone itself: A much more abundant neighbour one base away suggests this may be a read error. This chain uses TRBV14 with TRBJ1-4; D is perhaps TRBD1 (5 bases). The CDR3 runs 14 residues. The V end was cut by 5 bases, the J end by 3 bases, with 10 bases between. Germline CDR1 and CDR2: SGHDN and FVKESK. CDR3: CASSTGGANEKLFF. The CDR3, as DNA: TGTGCCAGCAGCACCGGGGGGGCTAATGAAAAACTGTTTTTT.

The chain uses TRBV27 and TRBJ1-1; the D gene is possibly TRBD1 (5 bases). The CDR3 contains 15 residues. V gave up 3 bases and J gave up 0 bases, with 11 bases separating them. Germline CDR1 is MNHEY and CDR2 is SMNVEV (reference sequence). CDR3 DNA: TGTGCCAGCAGTTTTAGGGGCGCAGTGAACACTGAAGCTTTCTTT. Its protein product is CASSFRGAVNTEAFF.

The chain carries TRBV7-9 and TRBJ1-4; TRBD1 agrees at 8 bases. This CDR3 region has 15 residues. Germline loops: CDR1 SEHNR, CDR2 FQNEAQ (reference sequence). Trimming at V came to 3 bases and at J to 8 bases, leaving 8 bases not matched to a gene. The CDR3 loop reads CASSFSGGEREKLFF. CDR3 in DNA: TGTGCCAGCAGCTTTTCAGGGGGCGAGCGAGAAAAACTGTTTTTT. The whole variable domain, filled in from reference TRBV7-9 and TRBJ1-4, reads DTGVSQNPRHKITKRGQNVTFRCDPISEHNRLYWYRQTLGQGPEFLTYFQNEAQLEKSRLLSDRFSAERPKGSFSTLEIQRTEQGDSAMYLCASSFSGGEREKLFFGSGTQLSVL.

The gene calls are TRBV5-1 and TRBJ1-1; D is perhaps TRBD1 (6 bases). The CDR3 contains 14 residues. The germline V gene encodes CDR1 SGHRS and CDR2 YFSETQ. Trimming left V 1 base short and J 2 bases short, with 9 bases between. CDR3 amino acids: CASSLRDTNTEAFF. The CDR3 DNA is TGCGCCAGCAGCTTGCGGGACACAAACACTGAAGCTTTCTTT.

The V call is TRBV6-5, the J call TRBJ2-4, with D perhaps matching TRBD1 or TRBD2 (5 bases each). There are 15 residues in the CDR3. Germline assignment: CDR1 MNHEY and CDR2 SVGAGI. The V end lost 0 bases, the J end lost 3 bases, and 9 bases lay between the germline ends. The CDR3 sequence: CASSYSSGGKNIQYF. As DNA, the CDR3 is TGTGCCAGCAGTTACTCGTCTGGGGGCAAAAACATTCAGTACTTC.

The chain is built from TRBV18 and TRBJ1-3; D remains unclear. The length of the CDR3 is 14 residues. V dropped 5 bases and J dropped 0 bases, with 8 bases sitting between them. Germline loops: CDR1 KGHSH, CDR2 LQKENI. This chain's CDR3 is CASSYDISGNTIYF. The DNA of the CDR3 is TGTGCCAGCTCATACGACATCTCTGGAAACACCATATATTTT.

Remarks on this clone: This may be a read error: a much more frequent sequence differs by one nucleotide. The chain combines TRBV2 with TRBJ2-1, with D perhaps given as TRBD1 or TRBD2 (7 bases each). The CDR3 has 14 amino acids. Per the germline V gene, CDR1 is SNHLY and CDR2 is FYNNEI. The chain's CDR3 is CTSTPGGGDNEQFF. In nucleotides, the CDR3 is TGTACCAGCACCCCAGGGGGAGGGGACAATGAGCAGTTCTTC.

This clone appeared a single time. This chain joins TRBV6-4 and TRBJ2-1, with TRBD2 identical over 12 bases. The V gene end was trimmed by 5 bases and the J gene end by 7 bases; junction bases not matched to a gene: 6. CDR3 size: 15 residues. The germline gives CDR1 MRHNA, CDR2 SNTAGT. Here the CDR3 reads CASSRRLAGVNEQFF. Written as DNA, the CDR3 is TGTGCCAGCAGTCGCAGACTAGCGGGAGTGAATGAGCAGTTCTTC.

V gene TRBV11-2 combines with J gene TRBJ1-2, with TRBD1 matching over 7 bases. The junction had 8 bases not matched to a gene; V was cut back by 5 bases and J by 5 bases. Looked up from germline, CDR1 is SGHAT and CDR2 is FQNNGV. The CDR3 covers 14 residues. CDR3 residues: CASSPQGTEYGYTF. For the CDR3, the DNA is TGTGCCAGCAGCCCACAGGGGACAGAGTATGGCTACACCTTC.

The chain combines TRBV9 with TRBJ2-7; no reliable D call. The CDR3 covers 13 residues. Deletions cut 1 base from V and 6 bases from J, with 11 bases between. The germline CDR1 and CDR2 sequences are SGDLS and YYNGEE. CDR3 residues: CASSVRLTGEQYF. CDR3 DNA: TGTGCCAGCAGCGTAAGACTCACGGGCGAGCAGTACTTC.

This clone was counted a few times. The chain carries TRBV5-1 and TRBJ1-1; TRBD1 might be the D (5 bases). This CDR3 comprises 13 residues. Deletions cut 3 bases from V and 7 bases from J, with 13 bases between. The germline V gene has CDR1 SGHRS and CDR2 YFSETQ. DNA of the CDR3: TGCGCCAGCAGCTCTACAGGAGACCTTGAAGCTTTCTTT. Translation gives CASSSTGDLEAFF.

This chain uses TRBV2 with TRBJ1-2; TRBD1 matches at 10 bases. This CDR3 region has 14 residues. V trimming: 8 bases; J trimming: 0 bases; junction bases outside the gene matches: 3. Looked up from germline, CDR1 is SNHLY and CDR2 is FYNNEI. Here the CDR3 DNA reads TGTGCCAGCGGACAGGGGGGGACTAACTATGGCTACACCTTC. This gives the protein CASGQGGTNYGYTF.

The V gene is TRBV13, the J gene TRBJ2-4, with a possible D match to TRBD2 (6 bases). Germline V gene sequence: CDR1 PRHDT, CDR2 FYEKMQ (reference sequence). The CDR3 has 14 amino acids. V was cut by 0 bases and J by 6 bases, with 9 bases left in between. CDR3: CASSLGRGLNIQYF. CDR3 coding DNA: TGTGCCAGCAGCTTAGGCCGGGGGTTAAACATTCAGTACTTC.

Note on this clone: This is likely an artifact of a read error, given a far larger clone one base away. The chain carries TRBV7-9 and TRBJ1-1; D call uncertain. The V end lost 5 bases, the J end lost 13 bases, and 17 bases lay between the germline ends. Germline CDR1 SEHNR, CDR2 FQNEAQ (reference sequence). This CDR3 contains 12 residues. The CDR3 nucleotides are TGTGCCAGCAGCCCAATGGATGTCCCAAGTTTCTTT. Protein: CASSPMDVPSFF.

This sequence joins TRBV9 and TRBJ2-1; no clear D. The V gene lost 4 bases and the J gene lost 4 bases, with 12 bases spanning the gap. CDR3 length: 14 residues. Looked up from germline, CDR1 is SGDLS and CDR2 is YYNGEE. CDR3 nucleotides: TGTGCCAGCAGCCCCCGGGCCCCTTACAATGAGCAGTTCTTC. It encodes CASSPRAPYNEQFF.

The V gene is TRBV4-2, the J gene TRBJ1-4, with D tentatively TRBD1 (6 bases). CDR1 is LGHNA and CDR2 is YNFKEQ in the germline V gene. The V end was cut by 0 bases, the J end by 5 bases, with 19 bases between. The CDR3 loop spans 18 amino acids. The CDR3 DNA follows: TGTGCCAGCAGCCAAGATCCGGCACAGGGCGGATGGAATGAAAAACTGTTTTTT. It is translated as CASSQDPAQGGWNEKLFF.